Listed below are T cell receptor beta chains from one sample, sequenced in a study of T cell repertoires in aging, cancer and after chemotherapy. Each CDR3 protein is one row after TCRdb ran MiXCR on the multiplex PCR reads. Here the sample spans under 8,500 distinct CDR3 sequences, about 34% being singletons. Sequencing was done on a sample of blood. The source of these receptors is a human donor in good health. Each CDR3 is given with its conserved first and last residue. Each record gives: clone size, D gene, J gene, CDR3 length, V gene, CDR3 DNA, CDR3 protein. D genes are given only for firm matches. Expanded clones get a size class; other rows say once, few or many, or leave the size out.

few TRBD1 TRBJ1-2 14 TRBV5-5 TGTGCCAGCAGCCCACAGGGGACTGACTATGGCTACACCTTC CASSPQGTDYGYTF
- - TRBJ2-5 15 TRBV6-2/TRBV6-3 TGTGCCAGCAGTTACTCGGCCTACCAGGGGGAGACCCAGTACTTC CASSYSAYQGETQYF
few - TRBJ1-2 15 TRBV6-5 TGTGCCAGCACACAGGGACGACGTACTAACTATGGCTACACCTTC CASTQGRRTNYGYTF
- - TRBJ1-5 14 TRBV20-1 TGCAGTGCTAGAGGGAGTAGTGGCAATCAGCCCCAGCATTTT CSARGSSGNQPQHF
- - TRBJ1-2 16 TRBV5-6 TGTGCCAGCAGTCTTAAGGGGGTGGCGGGCCTAGAGGGCTACACCTTC CASSLKGVAGLEGYTF
- - TRBJ2-2 14 TRBV20-1 TGCAGTGCTAGAGGGGTTAGCGGCACCGGGGAGCTGTTTTTT CSARGVSGTGELFF
medium-sized - TRBJ1-2 14 TRBV30 TGTGCCTGGAGTGAGGATTGGAAATCAAAAGGCTACACCTTC CAWSEDWKSKGYTF
few - TRBJ1-1 13 TRBV6-1 TGTGCCAGCAGCAGGGGTTCCGTCACTGAAGCTTTCTTT CASSRGSVTEAFF
few - TRBJ2-7 14 TRBV19 TGTGCCAGTAGTATTACCGGGAGCCCCTACGAGCAGTACTTC CASSITGSPYEQYF
- - TRBJ1-1 15 TRBV11-2 TGTGCCAGCAGCTCGGCCTTAGGGGGAGGGACTGAAGCTTTCTTT CASSSALGGGTEAFF